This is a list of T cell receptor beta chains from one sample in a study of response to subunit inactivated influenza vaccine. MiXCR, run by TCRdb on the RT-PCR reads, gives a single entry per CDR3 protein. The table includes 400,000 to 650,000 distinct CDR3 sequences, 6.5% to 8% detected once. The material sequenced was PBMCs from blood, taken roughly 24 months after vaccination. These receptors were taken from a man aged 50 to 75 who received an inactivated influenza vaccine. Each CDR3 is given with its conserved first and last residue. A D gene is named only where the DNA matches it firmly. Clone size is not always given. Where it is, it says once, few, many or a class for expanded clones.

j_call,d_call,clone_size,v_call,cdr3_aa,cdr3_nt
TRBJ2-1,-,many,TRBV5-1,CASSSLSVTYNEQFF,TGCGCCAGCAGCTCGTTATCGGTGACCTACAATGAGCAGTTCTTC
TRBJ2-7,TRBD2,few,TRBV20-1,CSARDSQRDPSYEQYF,TGCAGTGCTAGAGATTCCCAGCGGGACCCCTCCTACGAGCAGTACTTC
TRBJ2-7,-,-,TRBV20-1,CSARTHISYEQYF,TGCAGTGCTAGAACCCATATCTCCTACGAGCAGTACTTC
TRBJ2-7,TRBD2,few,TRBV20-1,CSARAREGPYEQYF,TGCAGTGCTAGAGCGCGGGAGGGCCCCTACGAGCAGTACTTC
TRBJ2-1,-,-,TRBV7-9,CASSSFWGSSYNEQFF,TGTGCCAGCAGCTCCTTTTGGGGTAGCTCCTACAATGAGCAGTTCTTC
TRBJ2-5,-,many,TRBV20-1,CSAGGRGRKGETQYF,TGCAGTGCTGGAGGGCGTGGGAGAAAAGGGGAGACCCAGTACTTC
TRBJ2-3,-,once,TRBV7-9,CASSFGVVGTDTQYF,TGTGCCAGCAGCTTTGGGGTCGTAGGCACAGATACGCAGTATTTT
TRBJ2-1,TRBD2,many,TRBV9,CASSAGSGEFDEQFF,TGTGCCAGCAGCGCAGGAAGCGGGGAGTTCGATGAGCAGTTCTTC
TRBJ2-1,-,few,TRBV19,CASSQRNLVGNEQFF,TGTGCCAGTAGTCAGAGGAACCTCGTGGGCAATGAGCAGTTCTTC
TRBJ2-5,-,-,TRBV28,CASSPPRDYQETQYF,TGTGCCAGCAGTCCGCCACGGGACTACCAAGAGACCCAGTACTTC
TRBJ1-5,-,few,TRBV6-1,CASSNGGRENQPQHF,TGTGCCAGCAGTAATGGGGGCAGGGAAAATCAGCCCCAGCATTTT
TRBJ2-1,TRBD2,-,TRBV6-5,CASSYGDERGRNEQFF,TGTGCCAGCAGTTACGGGGATGAGCGGGGGCGGAATGAGCAGTTCTTC
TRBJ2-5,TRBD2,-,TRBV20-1,CSARDPMRGASGETQYF,TGCAGTGCTAGAGATCCGATGCGGGGGGCCTCAGGAGAGACCCAGTACTTC
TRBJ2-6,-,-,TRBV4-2,CASSQEAAGNGANVLTF,TGTGCCAGCAGCCAAGAAGCGGCAGGGAATGGGGCCAACGTCCTGACTTTC
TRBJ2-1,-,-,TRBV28,CASTPGGKQFF,TGTGCCAGCACCCCCGGCGGGAAGCAGTTCTTC
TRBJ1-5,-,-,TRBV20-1,CSARDPGSNQPQHF,TGCAGTGCTAGAGATCCGGGCAGTAATCAGCCCCAGCATTTT
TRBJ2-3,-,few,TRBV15,CATSRDLRTDTQYF,TGTGCCACCAGCAGAGATCTTCGCACAGATACGCAGTATTTT
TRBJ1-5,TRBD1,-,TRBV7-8,CASSHRDRPPQHF,TGTGCCAGCAGCCACCGGGACAGACCACCCCAGCATTTT
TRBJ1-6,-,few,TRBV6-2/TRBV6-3,CASSRDRSPLHF,TGTGCCAGCAGCCGTGACAGATCACCCCTCCACTTT
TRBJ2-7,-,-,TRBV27,CASSFYDRTYEQYF,TGTGCCAGCAGTTTTTACGACAGAACCTACGAGCAGTACTTC
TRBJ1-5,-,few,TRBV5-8,CASSLASTGTISNQPQHF,TGTGCCAGCAGCTTGGCCTCTACAGGGACCATTAGCAATCAGCCCCAGCATTTT
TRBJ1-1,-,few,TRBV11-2,CASSSVAWDTEAFF,TGTGCCAGCAGCTCCGTCGCCTGGGACACTGAAGCTTTCTTT
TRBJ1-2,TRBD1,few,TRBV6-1,CASSDNDRAVGYTF,TGTGCCAGCAGTGACAACGACAGGGCGGTCGGCTACACCTTC
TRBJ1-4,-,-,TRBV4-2,CASSQGGRGGEKLFF,TGTGCCAGCAGCCAAGGGGGCAGGGGTGGGGAAAAACTGTTTTTT
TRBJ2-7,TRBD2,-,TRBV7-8,CASSLVSSGWSSSGHEQYF,TGTGCCAGCAGCTTAGTGTCTTCGGGTTGGAGTTCTAGCGGACACGAGCAGTACTTC
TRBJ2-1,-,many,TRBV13,CASSRGNPEQFF,TGTGCCAGCAGCCGTGGGAACCCTGAGCAGTTCTTC
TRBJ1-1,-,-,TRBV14,CASSQGGYGTEAFF,TGTGCCAGCAGCCAAGGGGGGTACGGCACTGAAGCTTTCTTT
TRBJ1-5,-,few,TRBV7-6,CASSLGAGSQGNQPQHF,TGTGCCAGCAGCTTAGGCGCAGGCTCGCAGGGCAATCAGCCCCAGCATTTT
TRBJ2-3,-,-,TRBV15,CATSRDSGATWDTQYF,TGTGCCACCAGCAGAGATTCCGGGGCAACGTGGGATACGCAGTATTTT
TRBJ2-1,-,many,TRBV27,CASRLSAALRSYNEQFF,TGTGCCAGCAGACTTTCGGCGGCGCTGAGGTCCTACAATGAGCAGTTCTTC
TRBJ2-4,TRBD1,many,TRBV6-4,CANPPSSSTGEKCPKNIQYF,TGTGCCAACCCACCCTCGAGTTCGACAGGGGAGAAATGTCCCAAAAACATTCAGTACTTC
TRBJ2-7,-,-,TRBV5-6,CASSKQGLNEQYF,TGTGCCAGCAGTAAACAGGGACTAAACGAGCAGTACTTC
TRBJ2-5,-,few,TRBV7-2,CASSLKTGLQETQYF,TGTGCCAGCAGCCTAAAAACGGGCTTACAAGAGACCCAGTACTTC
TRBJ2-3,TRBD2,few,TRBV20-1,CSAIKRGALNTQYF,TGCAGTGCTATCAAGCGGGGGGCGCTAAATACGCAGTATTTT
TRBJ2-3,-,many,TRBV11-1,CASALPRGSGHGTDTQYF,TGTGCCAGCGCTTTGCCCCGGGGAAGTGGACACGGCACAGATACGCAGTATTTT
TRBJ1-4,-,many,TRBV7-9,CASSFTNEKLFF,TGTGCCAGCAGCTTTACTAATGAAAAACTGTTTTTT
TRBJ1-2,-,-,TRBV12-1,CASSFEGDGYTF,TGTGCCAGCAGCTTTGAAGGGGATGGCTACACCTTC